The T cell receptor (beta chain) under discussion was sequenced for a study of T-cell memory formation after mild COVID-19. General study results and limits: Contracting CD8+ clones were enriched in EMRA, CD4+ mainly in CM and EM. Clones that contracted from day 15 to 85 had balanced CD4/CD8; later expanders were CD4+ biased.

This clonotype was counted between two and nine times. Its target is unknown. The trim removed 4 bases at V and 4 bases at J, leaving 2 bases unmatched. Germline CDR1 is MDHEN and CDR2 is SYDVKM. This CDR3 has 15 amino acids. Using constant-segment primers, 5'RACE produced TCR alpha and TCR beta cDNA libraries carrying sample barcodes and UMIs. One entry per CDR3 protein, called by TCRdb with MiXCR from the 5' RACE reads. The profile covers roughly 99,000 distinct CDR3 sequences, with 13% to 15% appearing a single time and less than 45% taken by the ten largest. The clonotype originates from a man between 18 and 35 years old who had mild COVID-19 (a few samples of this study predate the infection). Cell type and time point are not known. The V and J genes are TRBV28 and TRBJ2-1; 12 bases are a match to TRBD2. The material sequenced was PBMCs or a T cell subset sorted from them (not recorded which). The CDR3 sequence is CASSSTSGGYNEQFF. The CDR3 DNA reads as TGTGCCAGCAGTTCGACTAGCGGGGGTTACAATGAGCAGTTCTTC.